This T cell receptor beta chain emerged from a study of metastatic and nonmetastatic thyroid tumors. This clone was seen ten or more times. Thyroid surgery was preceded by no treatment in any patient. TCRdb re-called the PCR reads through MiXCR. Of some 34,000 clones listed, less than 25% are singletons. The germline V gene has CDR1 LNHNV and CDR2 YYDKDF (reference sequence). Trimming left V 3 bases short and J 0 bases short, with 23 bases between. The CDR3 sequence is 20 residues long. The chain is built from TRBV15 and TRBJ2-2; TRBD1 or TRBD2 may be the D gene (5 bases each). This sequence originates from a female donor with papillary thyroid cancer or a benign thyroid nodule (not recorded which). Some clones in this sample may be carry-over from other donors' samples. The sample comprised blood. Here the CDR3 DNA reads TGTGCCACCAGCAGTAGAGGGCAGGGCTTATCATCCTCGAACACCGGGGAGCTGTTTTTT. Translated: CATSSRGQGLSSSNTGELFF.